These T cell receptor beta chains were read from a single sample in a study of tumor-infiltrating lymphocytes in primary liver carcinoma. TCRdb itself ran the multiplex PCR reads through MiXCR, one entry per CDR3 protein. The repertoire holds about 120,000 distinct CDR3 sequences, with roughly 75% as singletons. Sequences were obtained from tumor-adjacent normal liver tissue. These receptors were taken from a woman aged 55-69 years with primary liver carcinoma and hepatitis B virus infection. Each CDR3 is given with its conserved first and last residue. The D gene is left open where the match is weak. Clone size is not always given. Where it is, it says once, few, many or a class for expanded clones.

TGTGGCAGCAGCTTACGACAGGGGGCGGGAGATATGCAGTATTTT	CGSSLRQGAGDMQYF	TRBD1	.	TRBV13	TRBJ2-3
TGCGCCAGCAGTCAATGGACAACTGCAATTAATGAAAAACTGTTCTTT	CASSQWTTAINEKLFF	.	.	TRBV4-1	TRBJ1-4
TGTGCCAGCAGCCCCTGGACCTCCTATAATTCACCCCTCCGCTTT	CASSPWTSYNSPLRF	.	.	TRBV28	TRBJ1-6
TGTACCAGCAATCCGTACAGGGAGGCCGGGGAGCTGTTTTTT	CTSNPYREAGELFF	.	.	TRBV6-5	TRBJ2-2
TGTGTCAGTACCCTCGGGGGGCCGGCTAAAGCTTTCTTT	CVSTLGGPAKAFF	.	.	TRBV12-3/TRBV12-4	TRBJ1-1
TGTGCCAGCTGGCCGACAGGCTACAATGAGCAGTTCTTC	CASWPTGYNEQFF	.	few	TRBV18	TRBJ2-1
TGTACCAGCAGCTTTAGCGGTGAACATTTCTTC	CTSSFSGEHFF	.	.	TRBV11-3	TRBJ2-1
TGTGCCAGCAACCAGAGGGGACAGGGGTACACTGAAGCTTTCTTT	CASNQRGQGYTEAFF	TRBD1	.	TRBV12-3/TRBV12-4	TRBJ1-1
TGTGCCAGCAGTCATACAGGGTTTGTCTCTGGAAACACCATATATTTT	CASSHTGFVSGNTIYF	.	.	TRBV28	TRBJ1-3
TGTACCAGCAGCATAGTCGGACAGGTAGGGAACGAGCAGTTCTTC	CTSSIVGQVGNEQFF	TRBD1	.	TRBV11-2	TRBJ2-1
TGTGCCAGCAGCCTTCTGCTCGGGACTTTTACTACCGGGGAGCTTTTTTTT	CASSLLLGTFTTGELFF	.	once	TRBV14	TRBJ2-2